This TCR beta chain stems from a study of T cells in Graves' hyperthyroidism and ophthalmopathy. Whole-study context: Peripheral blood was taken when the disease was first diagnosed, before any treatment began. Study outcomes and limitations: Also found in blood were most expanded thyroid clonotypes above 0.001. A model of 13 V-J features distinguished ophthalmopathy from stable hyperthyroidism.

Details on this clonotype: The antigen is unknown.

From RNA transcripts, TCR beta CDR3 regions were amplified. The HTBI primer set served for first-round RT-PCR of the TCR CDR3. TCRdb reanalysed the multiplex PCR reads using MiXCR and keeps one entry per CDR3 protein. Altogether some 570,000 distinct CDR3 sequences are present, about a sixth being singletons, with the ten largest covering approximately 15%. Germline-derived CDR1 and CDR2 are MGHRA and YSYEKL. The CDR3 spans 19 residues. J was trimmed by 4 bases and V by 4 bases; bases with no gene match: 13. Ophthalmopathy patients had Clinical Activity Score at least 3, NOSPECS grade at least 4, duration under 3 months.

J is TRBJ2-3 and V is TRBV4-1, with 14 bases identical to TRBD2. This TCR was recovered from a woman younger than 30 with Graves' ophthalmopathy. Material: blood. The CDR3 nucleotides read TGCGCCAGCAGCCGAGGGACTAGCGGGAGCCGATTAAGCGCAGATACGCAGTATTTT. Translated, it gives CASSRGTSGSRLSADTQYF.